This T cell receptor beta chain was documented in a study of T cells in Graves' hyperthyroidism and ophthalmopathy. Findings of the study overall: Through a model of 13 V-J features, ophthalmopathy was separated from stable hyperthyroidism.

Amplified TCR beta CDR3 regions came from RNA transcripts. The HTBI primer set was used in a first-round RT-PCR of the TCR CDR3. TCRdb fed the multiplex PCR reads into MiXCR, producing one record per CDR3 protein. The profile shows a few hundred thousand distinct CDR3 sequences, about 15% of them singletons. There are many counts of this clonotype. No antigen is known for it. V was clipped by 2 bases and J by 6 bases; unmatched bases: 8. CDR1 and CDR2 from the germline V gene are DFQATT and SNEGSKA (reference sequence). The CDR3 sequence is 16 residues long. Stability of Graves' hyperthyroidism was defined as absent ophthalmopathy progression within 18 months. Diagnoses were established using clinical symptoms, serum thyroxine and TRAb, thyroid ultrasound and orbital computed tomography.

The receptor comes from a woman aged 40 to 49 with Graves' hyperthyroidism. The chain is built from TRBV20-1 and TRBJ2-2, with 11 bases lining up with TRBD1. The specimen sequenced was blood. The CDR3 loop is CSARNPGTGGSGELFF. The CDR3 DNA reads TGCAGTGCTAGAAACCCCGGGACAGGGGGATCCGGGGAGCTGTTTTTT.